The following is a TCR beta chain sequence with its context. Its target is unknown. TCRdb's copy holds only in-frame clones and misses some; the assay was immunoSEQ multiplex PCR. The top ten hold under 3% of the sample, which has tens of thousands of clones, 85% to 95% seen once. This specimen belongs to a study of cytomegalovirus exposure and HLA in healthy donors. The study drew the donors from its 120-subject validation cohort, separate from the roughly 700-subject first cohort. In germline, CDR1 is LNHNV, CDR2 YYDKDF (reference sequence). The CDR3 loop spans 18 amino acids. Trimming cost V 1 base and J 5 bases; bases outside gene matches: 13. Points from the study as a whole: Cytomegalovirus status was reportedly diagnosed by the classifier with high specificity and sensitivity.

This receptor was identified in a man aged 18-30 years in good health and CMV-seronegative. The specimen was PBMCs. The chain joins TRBV15 to TRBJ1-5, with 8 nucleotides matching TRBD1. CDR3 loop: CATSRAYIGTGVDQPQHF. CDR3 coding DNA: TGTGCCACCAGCAGAGCGTATATCGGGACAGGAGTTGATCAGCCCCAGCATTTT. The full variable domain, completed using reference TRBV15 and TRBJ1-5, is DAMVIQNPRYQVTQFGKPVTLSCSQTLNHNVMYWYQQKSSQAPKLLFHYYDKDFNNEADTPDNFQSRRPNTSFCFLDIRSPGLGDTAMYLCATSRAYIGTGVDQPQHFGDGTRLSIL.